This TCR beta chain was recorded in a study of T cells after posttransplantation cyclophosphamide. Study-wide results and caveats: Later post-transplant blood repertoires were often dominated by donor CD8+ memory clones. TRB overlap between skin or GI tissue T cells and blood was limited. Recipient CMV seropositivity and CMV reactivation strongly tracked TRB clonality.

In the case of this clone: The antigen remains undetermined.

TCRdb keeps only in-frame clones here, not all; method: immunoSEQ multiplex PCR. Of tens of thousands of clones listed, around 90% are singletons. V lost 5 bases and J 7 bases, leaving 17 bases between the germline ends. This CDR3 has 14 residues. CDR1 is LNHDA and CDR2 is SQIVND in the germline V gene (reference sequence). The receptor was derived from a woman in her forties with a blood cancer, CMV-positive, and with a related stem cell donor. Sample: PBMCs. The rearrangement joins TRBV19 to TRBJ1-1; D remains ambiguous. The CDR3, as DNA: TGTGCCAGTAGTTCTCACCCGCTTGGGAGTGAAGCTTTCTTT. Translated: CASSSHPLGSEAFF.